One sample yielded the 5 T cell receptor beta chains listed below, sequenced in a study of blood T cell repertoires in COVID-19. Assay: immunoSEQ multiplex PCR; the TCRdb copy retains only in-frame clones and omits some. The data hold 200,000 to 250,000 clones, with around 87% observed a single time. Sequenced input: peripheral blood. The receptor source for this set is a man aged 55 to 70 with acute or convalescent COVID-19.

The gene calls are TRBV18 and TRBJ1-4, with 7 bases that match TRBD1. Germline-derived CDR1 and CDR2 are KGHSH and LQKENI. The CDR3 covers 15 residues. Unmatched junction bases numbered 8, after V lost 6 bases and J lost 4 bases. CDR3: CASSPTGPYNEKLFF. CDR3 sequence (DNA): TGTGCCAGCTCCCCGACAGGGCCCTATAATGAAAAACTGTTTTTT.

CDR3 DNA: TGTGCCAGCAGCTCCCGGATGGACAGGGACTCTGGAAACACCATATATTTT. It encodes CASSSRMDRDSGNTIYF. The chain couples TRBV7-9 to TRBJ1-3; TRBD1 matches at 8 bases. In germline, CDR1 is SEHNR, CDR2 FQNEAQ (reference sequence). V lost 4 bases, J lost 0 bases, and 8 bases stayed unmatched. This CDR3 is built from 17 residues.

This clone has only a few counts. Other DNA sequences of this sample code for an identical CDR3. The rearrangement joins TRBV14 to TRBJ2-5; a weak D match, TRBD2 (6 bases). The germline V and J ends were trimmed by 5 bases and 1 base, with 8 bases remaining between them. The CDR3 is made up of 13 amino acids. The germline CDR1 and CDR2 sequences are SGHDN and FVKESK. In nucleotides, the CDR3 is TGTGCCAGCAGCGGGGGACTCCAAGAGACCCAGTACTTC. Protein product: CASSGGLQETQYF.

This sequence joins TRBV7-2 and TRBJ2-3, with 10 bases that match TRBD2. The length of the CDR3 is 15 residues. V gave up 2 bases and J gave up 3 bases; unmatched junction bases: 2. In germline, CDR1 is SGHTA, CDR2 FQGNSA. The DNA of the CDR3 is TGTGCCAGCAGCTTATCTAGCGGGGGAACAGATACGCAGTATTTT. Its protein is CASSLSSGGTDTQYF.

This clone was recorded once. J is TRBJ2-2 and V is TRBV4-1, with TRBD2 matching over 16 bases. The CDR3 runs 20 residues. Trimming cost V 0 bases and J 1 base; bases outside gene matches: 5. Germline values: CDR1 MGHRA, CDR2 YSYEKL. The chain's CDR3 is CASSQDWGLAGGRNTGELFF. For the CDR3, the DNA is TGCGCCAGCAGCCAAGATTGGGGACTAGCGGGGGGGCGGAACACCGGGGAGCTGTTTTTT.